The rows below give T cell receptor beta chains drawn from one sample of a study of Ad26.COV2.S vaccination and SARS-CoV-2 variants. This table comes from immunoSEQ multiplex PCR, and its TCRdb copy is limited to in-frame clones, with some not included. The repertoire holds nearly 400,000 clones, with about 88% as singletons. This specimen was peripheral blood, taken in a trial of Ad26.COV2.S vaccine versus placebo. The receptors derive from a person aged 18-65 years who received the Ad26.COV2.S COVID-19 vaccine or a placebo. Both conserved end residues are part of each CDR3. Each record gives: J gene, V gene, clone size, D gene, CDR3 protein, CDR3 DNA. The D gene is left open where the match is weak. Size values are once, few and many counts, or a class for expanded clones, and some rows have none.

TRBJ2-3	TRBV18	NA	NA	CASSPPGTDTQYF	TGTGCCAGCTCACCACCGGGCACAGATACGCAGTATTTT
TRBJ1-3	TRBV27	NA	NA	CASSPVPGQGNTIYF	TGTGCCAGCAGTCCAGTCCCGGGACAAGGAAACACCATATATTTT
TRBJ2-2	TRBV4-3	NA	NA	CASSQDMAGRLNTGELFF	TGCGCCAGCAGCCAAGATATGGCTGGGAGATTGAACACCGGGGAGCTGTTTTTT
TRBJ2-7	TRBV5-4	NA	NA	CASSYKEGPLVYEQYF	TGTGCCAGCAGCTACAAGGAGGGCCCGTTAGTCTACGAGCAGTACTTC
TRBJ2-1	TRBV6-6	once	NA	CASTGKNEQFF	TGTGCCAGTACTGGAAAAAATGAGCAGTTCTTC
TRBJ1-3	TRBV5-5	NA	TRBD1	CAIYRDSSGNTIYF	TGTGCCATATACCGGGACAGCTCTGGAAACACCATATATTTT
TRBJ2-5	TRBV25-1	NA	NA	CASTPETGNQETQYF	TGTGCCAGCACCCCCGAGACCGGGAACCAAGAGACCCAGTACTTC
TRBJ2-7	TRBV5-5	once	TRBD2	CASSLASGLAERTYEQYF	TGTGCCAGCAGCTTGGCATCCGGACTAGCGGAGAGGACCTACGAGCAGTACTTC
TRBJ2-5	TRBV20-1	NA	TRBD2	CSASALAGIQETQYF	TGCAGTGCTAGTGCTCTAGCGGGAATCCAAGAGACCCAGTACTTC
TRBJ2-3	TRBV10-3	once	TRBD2	CAIKASGRAPDTQYF	TGTGCCATCAAGGCTAGCGGGAGGGCCCCAGATACGCAGTATTTT
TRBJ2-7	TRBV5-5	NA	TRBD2	CASSLIAGSGSIDEQYF	TGTGCCAGCAGCTTGATAGCAGGGAGCGGGAGTATCGACGAGCAGTACTTC
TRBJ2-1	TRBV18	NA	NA	CASSPSGGRSHEQFF	TGTGCCAGCTCACCATCTGGGGGGCGCAGCCATGAGCAGTTCTTC
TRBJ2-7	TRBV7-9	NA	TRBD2	CASSLLREVLTYEQYF	TGTGCCAGCAGCCTCTTGCGGGAGGTACTGACCTACGAGCAGTACTTC
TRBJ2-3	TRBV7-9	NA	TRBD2	CASSPGTSGSTDTQYF	TGTGCCAGCAGCCCTGGGACTAGCGGTAGCACAGATACGCAGTATTTT
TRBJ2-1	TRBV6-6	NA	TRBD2	CASSLRKGLLNNEQFF	TGTGCCAGCAGTCTCCGTAAGGGACTACTGAACAATGAGCAGTTCTTC
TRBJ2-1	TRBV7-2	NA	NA	CASSLPGLFRLGEQFF	TGTGCCAGCAGCTTACCTGGACTATTTCGGTTGGGTGAGCAGTTCTTC
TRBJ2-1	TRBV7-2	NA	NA	CASSPYARGNEQFF	TGTGCCAGCAGCCCCTACGCGAGGGGCAATGAGCAGTTCTTC
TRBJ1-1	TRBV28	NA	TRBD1	CASSYTGGAENTEAFF	TGTGCCAGCAGTTATACAGGGGGCGCCGAGAACACTGAAGCTTTCTTT
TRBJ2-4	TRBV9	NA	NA	CASSSTKAKNIQYF	TGTGCCAGCAGCTCAACAAAAGCCAAAAACATTCAGTACTTC
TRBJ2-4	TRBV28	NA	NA	CASRLVGGFQYF	TGTGCCAGCAGGCTGGTTGGTGGGTTCCAGTACTTC
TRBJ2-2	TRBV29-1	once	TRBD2	CSSSGGHTGELFF	TGCAGCTCTTCGGGGGGGCACACCGGGGAGCTGTTTTTT
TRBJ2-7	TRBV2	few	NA	CASSDSAGTYEQYF	TGTGCCAGCAGTGACTCTGCGGGAACCTACGAGCAGTACTTC
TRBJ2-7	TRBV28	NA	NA	CASRRRGLGYEQYF	TGTGCCAGCAGACGTCGGGGATTGGGCTACGAGCAGTACTTC
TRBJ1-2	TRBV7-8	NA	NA	CASSDRPLPNYGYTF	TGTGCCAGCAGTGACAGGCCCCTCCCGAACTATGGCTACACCTTC
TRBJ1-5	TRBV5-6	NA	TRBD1	CASSRLDRGVGPQHF	TGTGCCAGCAGCCGCCTGGACAGGGGGGTAGGGCCCCAGCATTTT
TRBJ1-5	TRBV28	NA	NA	CASSPAGGNQPQHF	TGTGCCAGCAGTCCCGCAGGTGGCAATCAGCCCCAGCATTTT
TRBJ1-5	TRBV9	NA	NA	CASGPDYSNQPQHF	TGTGCCAGCGGCCCAGATTATAGCAATCAGCCCCAGCATTTT
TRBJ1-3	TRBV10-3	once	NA	CAISESSNSGNTIYF	TGTGCCATCAGTGAGTCGTCGAACTCTGGAAACACCATATATTTT
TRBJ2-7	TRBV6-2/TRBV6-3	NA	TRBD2	CASSWDLAGLGEQYF	TGTGCCAGCAGTTGGGACCTAGCGGGTCTCGGTGAGCAGTACTTC
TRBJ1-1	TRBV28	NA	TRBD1	CASRRTGKAFF	TGTGCCAGCAGAAGGACAGGGAAGGCTTTCTTT
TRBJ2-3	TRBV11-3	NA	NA	CASSLSGSDTQYF	TGTGCCAGCAGCTTGTCTGGGTCAGATACGCAGTATTTT
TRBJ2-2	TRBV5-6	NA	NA	CASSLLGRQDTGELFF	TGTGCCAGCAGTCTCCTTGGGCGCCAAGACACCGGGGAGCTGTTTTTT
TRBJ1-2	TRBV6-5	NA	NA	CASSYSDGQVYGYTF	TGTGCCAGCAGTTACTCCGACGGACAAGTCTATGGCTACACCTTC
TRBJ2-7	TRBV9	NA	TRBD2	CASSVGGTTSYEQYF	TGTGCCAGCAGCGTAGGTGGGACTACCTCCTACGAGCAGTACTTC
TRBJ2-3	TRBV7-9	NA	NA	CASSSTAGGTSTDTQYF	TGTGCCAGCAGCTCCACCGCGGGCGGAACTAGCACAGATACGCAGTATTTT
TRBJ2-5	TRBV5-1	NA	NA	CASSLSLETQYF	TGCGCCAGCAGCTTGAGCCTGGAGACCCAGTACTTC
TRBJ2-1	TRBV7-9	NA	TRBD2	CASSSPAGGVNEQFF	TGTGCCAGCAGCTCCCCAGCGGGAGGTGTAAATGAGCAGTTCTTC
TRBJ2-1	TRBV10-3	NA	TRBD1	CAISEQGDYNEQFF	TGTGCCATCAGTGAGCAGGGGGACTACAATGAGCAGTTCTTC
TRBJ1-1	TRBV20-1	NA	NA	CSASKVWGWHTEAFF	TGCAGTGCTAGTAAGGTTTGGGGGTGGCACACTGAAGCTTTCTTT
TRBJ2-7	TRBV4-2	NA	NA	CASSQDPSSYEQYF	TGTGCCAGCAGCCAAGATCCTAGCTCCTACGAGCAGTACTTC
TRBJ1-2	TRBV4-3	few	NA	CASSPLGQEGYTF	TGCGCCAGCAGCCCCTTGGGACAAGAAGGCTACACCTTC
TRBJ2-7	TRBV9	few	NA	CASSVGARSYEQYF	TGTGCCAGCAGCGTAGGAGCGAGGTCCTACGAGCAGTACTTC
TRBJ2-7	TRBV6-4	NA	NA	CASMAAYEQYF	TGTGCCAGCATGGCAGCCTACGAGCAGTACTTC
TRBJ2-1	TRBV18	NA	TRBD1	CASSPDREQFF	TGTGCCAGCTCCCCGGACAGGGAGCAGTTCTTC
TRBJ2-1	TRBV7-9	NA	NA	CASSFSGDEQFF	TGTGCCAGCAGCTTCTCGGGCGATGAGCAGTTCTTC
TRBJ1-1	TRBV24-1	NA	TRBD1	CATFLAGTDNTEAFF	TGTGCCACCTTCTTGGCCGGGACAGATAACACTGAAGCTTTCTTT